These 3 T cell receptor beta chains were all obtained from the same sample, sequenced in a study of beta chain features in type 1 diabetes. Study results and limitations: Moderate yet significant TCRB CDR3 shortening was seen in Type 1 diabetes patients in all four CD4+ subsets.

Sequenced material consisted of expressed TCRB transcripts (all of the isolated RNA was reverse transcribed). Data came from immunoSEQ multiplex PCR; TCRdb stores just in-frame clones and leaves some out. The sample holds some 140,000 clones; around 9% are singletons and the top ten take approximately 0.7%. For these receptors, no antigen is known. Sequenced input: central memory CD4+ T cells from blood. The source of these receptors is a young man with type 1 diabetes.

This clone appeared a few times. This chain uses TRBV6-5 with TRBJ2-3, with a possible D match to TRBD2 (6 bases). CDR1 MNHEY and CDR2 SVGAGI come from the germline V gene. The CDR3 extends over 13 amino acids. The V gene lost 6 bases and the J gene lost 6 bases, with 13 bases spanning the gap. Here the CDR3 reads CASSQPGVDTQYF. The DNA of the CDR3 is TGTGCCAGCAGCCAACCGGGGGTGGATACGCAGTATTTT.

The chain combines TRBV5-6 with TRBJ1-1; D remains unclear. CDR3 length: 16 amino acids. CDR1 SGHDT and CDR2 YYEEEE come from the germline V gene. V lost 3 bases, J lost 1 base, and 16 bases lay in between. DNA of the CDR3: TGTGCCAGCAGCTCCTGGCGGAGTAGAAGGAACACTGAAGCTTTCTTT. Protein product: CASSSWRSRRNTEAFF.

The chain uses TRBV4-3 and TRBJ2-7; 8 bases are shared with TRBD1. Germline values: CDR1 LGHNA, CDR2 YSLEER. Losses at the gene ends were 0 bases for V and 6 bases for J; bases not matched to a gene: 7. This CDR3 has 15 amino acids. The CDR3 region is CASSQDLPGGGEQYF. The CDR3, as DNA: TGCGCCAGCAGCCAAGATCTGCCAGGGGGCGGCGAGCAGTACTTC.